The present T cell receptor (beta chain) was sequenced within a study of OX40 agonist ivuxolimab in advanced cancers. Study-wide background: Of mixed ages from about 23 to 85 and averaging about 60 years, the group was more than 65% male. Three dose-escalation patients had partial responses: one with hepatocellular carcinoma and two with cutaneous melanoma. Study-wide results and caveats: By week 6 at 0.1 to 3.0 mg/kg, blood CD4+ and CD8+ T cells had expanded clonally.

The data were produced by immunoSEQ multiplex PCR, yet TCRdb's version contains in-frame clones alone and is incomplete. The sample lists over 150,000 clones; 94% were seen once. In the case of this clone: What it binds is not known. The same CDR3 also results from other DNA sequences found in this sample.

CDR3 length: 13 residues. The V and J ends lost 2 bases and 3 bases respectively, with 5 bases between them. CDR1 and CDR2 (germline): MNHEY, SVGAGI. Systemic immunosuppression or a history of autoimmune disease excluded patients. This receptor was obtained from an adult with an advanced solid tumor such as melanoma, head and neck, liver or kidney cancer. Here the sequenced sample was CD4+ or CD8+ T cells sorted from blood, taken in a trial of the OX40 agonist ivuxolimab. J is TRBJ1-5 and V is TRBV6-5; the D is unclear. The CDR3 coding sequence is TGTGCCAGCAGTTACCGGTTCAATCAGCCCCAGCATTTT. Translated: CASSYRFNQPQHF.